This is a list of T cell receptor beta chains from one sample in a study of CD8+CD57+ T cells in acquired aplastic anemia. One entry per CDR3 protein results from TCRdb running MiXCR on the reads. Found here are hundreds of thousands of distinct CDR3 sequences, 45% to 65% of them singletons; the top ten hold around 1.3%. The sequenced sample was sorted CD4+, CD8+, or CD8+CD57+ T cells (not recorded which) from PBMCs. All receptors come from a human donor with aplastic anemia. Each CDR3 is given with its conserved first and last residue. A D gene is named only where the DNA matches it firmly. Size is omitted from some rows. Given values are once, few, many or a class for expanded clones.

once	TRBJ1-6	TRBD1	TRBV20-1	CSARDRGGNSPLHF	TGCAGTGCCCGGGACAGGGGGGGAAATTCACCCCTCCACTTT
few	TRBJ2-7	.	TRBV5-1	CASSSAKQGRAYEQYF	TGCGCCAGCAGCTCAGCAAAACAGGGAAGGGCCTACGAGCAGTACTTC
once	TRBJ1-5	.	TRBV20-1	CSARDSGGSYEHF	TGCAGTGCTAGGGATAGCGGGGGGTCCTACGAGCATTTT
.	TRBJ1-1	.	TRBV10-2	CASSESIGGGTEAFF	TGCGCCAGCAGTGAGTCGATTGGGGGGGGCACTGAAGCTTTCTTT
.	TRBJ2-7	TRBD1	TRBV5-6	CASSYGTGVYEQYF	TGTGCCAGCAGCTACGGGACAGGTGTCTACGAGCAGTACTTC
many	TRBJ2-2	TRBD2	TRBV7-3	CASSSRGTSGNGELFF	TGTGCCAGCAGCTCCAGAGGGACTAGCGGGAACGGGGAGCTGTTTTTT
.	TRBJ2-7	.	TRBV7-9	CASSPFGGASNEQHF	TGTGCCAGCTCACCATTCGGGGGCGCTTCTAACGAGCAGCACTTC
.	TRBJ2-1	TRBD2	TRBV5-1	CASSALAGNYNEQFF	TGCGCCAGCAGCGCCCTAGCGGGAAACTACAATGAGCAGTTCTTC
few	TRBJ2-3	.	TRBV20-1	CSASFRARADTQYF	TGCAGTGCTAGTTTCAGGGCTCGGGCAGATACGCAGTATTTT
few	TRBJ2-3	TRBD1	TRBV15	CATSRDRGTGADTQYF	TGTGCCACCAGCAGAGATCGCGGGACAGGGGCAGATACGCAGTATTTT
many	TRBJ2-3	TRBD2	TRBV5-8	CASNSGSGDTQYF	TGTGCCAGCAATAGCGGGAGTGGGGATACGCAGTATTTT
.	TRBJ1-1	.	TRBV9	CASSLVGESEAFF	TGTGCCAGCAGCTTAGTAGGGGAAAGTGAAGCTTTCTTT
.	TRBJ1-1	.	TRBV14	CASSQARDEAFF	TGTGCCAGCAGCCAAGCGCGGGATGAAGCTTTCTTT
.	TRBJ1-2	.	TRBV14	CASSQGPIGGGYGYTF	TGTGCCAGCAGCCAGGGTCCAATTGGAGGGGGCTATGGCTACACCTTC
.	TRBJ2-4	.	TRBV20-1	CSVDPPIKKIQYF	TGCAGTGTTGATCCGCCGATCAAAAAAATTCAGTACTTC
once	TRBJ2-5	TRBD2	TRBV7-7	CASSLLAANVETQYF	TGTGCTAGCAGCTTGCTAGCGGCTAACGTAGAGACCCAGTACTTC
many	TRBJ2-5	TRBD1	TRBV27	CASHPGTGFLETQYF	TGTGCCAGCCATCCCGGGACAGGGTTTTTGGAGACCCAGTACTTC
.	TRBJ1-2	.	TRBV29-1	CSVDEGGGSGYTF	TGCAGCGTTGATGAGGGTGGAGGCTCTGGCTACACCTTC
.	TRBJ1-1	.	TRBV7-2	CASSFPDEAFF	TGTGCCAGCAGCTTCCCCGATGAAGCTTTCTTT
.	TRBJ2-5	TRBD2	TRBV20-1	CSARPLAGGETQYF	TGCAGTGCTAGACCACTAGCGGGAGGAGAGACCCAGTACTTC
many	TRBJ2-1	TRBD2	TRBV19	CASSIVGTSGWNEQFF	TGTGCCAGTAGTATAGTTGGGACTAGTGGGTGGAATGAGCAGTTCTTC
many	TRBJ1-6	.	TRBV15	CATSRDSGTNSPLHF	TGTGCCACCAGCAGAGATTCGGGGACGAATTCACCCCTCCACTTT
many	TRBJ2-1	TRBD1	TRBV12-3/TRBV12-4	CASSLDLRAGGNDEQFF	TGTGCCAGCAGTTTAGATCTGAGAGCAGGGGGAAACGATGAGCAGTTCTTC
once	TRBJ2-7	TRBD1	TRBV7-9	CASSLFSGTGYEQYF	TGTGCCAGCAGTCTTTTCTCCGGGACAGGCTACGAGCAGTACTTC
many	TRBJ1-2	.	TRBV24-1	CATSDFRYGYTF	TGTGCCACCAGTGATTTTAGGTATGGCTACACCTTC
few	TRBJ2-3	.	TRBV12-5	CASGTVDTQYF	TGTGCTAGTGGGACAGTGGATACGCAGTATTTT
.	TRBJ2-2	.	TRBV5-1	CASSMTVESGELFF	TGCGCCAGCAGCATGACGGTTGAGAGCGGGGAGCTGTTTTTT
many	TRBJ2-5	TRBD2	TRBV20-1	CSARLAVQETQYF	TGCAGTGCAAGACTAGCCGTCCAAGAGACCCAGTACTTC
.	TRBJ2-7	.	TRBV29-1	CSVVVREEQYF	TGCAGCGTTGTGGTTAGAGAAGAGCAGTACTTC
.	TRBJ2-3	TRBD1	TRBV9	CASSVDGGQGINEQYF	TGTGCCAGCAGCGTAGATGGGGGACAGGGCATCAATGAGCAGTATTTT
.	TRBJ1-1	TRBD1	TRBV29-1	CSVEGYRGTEAFF	TGCAGCGTTGAAGGATACAGGGGCACTGAAGCTTTCTTT
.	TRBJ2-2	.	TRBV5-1	CASCESWTGELFF	TGCGCCAGTTGTGAGAGCTGGACCGGGGAGCTGTTTTTT
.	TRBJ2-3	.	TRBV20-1	CSAGPRDTQYF	TGCAGTGCTGGCCCAAGAGATACGCAGTATTTT
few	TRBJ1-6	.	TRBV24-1	CATTGTSYNSPLHF	TGTGCCACCACCGGGACCTCCTATAATTCACCCCTCCACTTT
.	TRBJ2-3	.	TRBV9	CASSLKVGGFDTQYF	TGTGCCAGCAGCCTCAAAGTAGGAGGGTTCGATACGCAGTATTTT
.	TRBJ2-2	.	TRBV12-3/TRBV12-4	CASSFSGAGNTGELFF	TGTGCCAGCAGTTTTTCAGGCGCTGGAAACACCGGGGAGCTGTTTTTT
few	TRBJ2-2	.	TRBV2	CASRAVQVNTGELFF	TGTGCCAGCAGGGCGGTACAGGTAAACACCGGGGAGCTGTTTTTT
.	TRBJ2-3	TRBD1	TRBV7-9	CASSPRAGGGDTQYF	TGTGCCAGCAGCCCCCGAGCAGGGGGCGGAGATACGCAGTATTTT
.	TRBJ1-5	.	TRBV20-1	CSARDLGNSNQPQHF	TGCAGTGCTAGAGATCTGGGGAATAGCAATCAGCCCCAGCATTTT
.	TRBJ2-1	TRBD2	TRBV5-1	CASSLAGVIRDEQFF	TGCGCCAGCAGCTTAGCGGGGGTGATTAGAGATGAGCAGTTCTTC
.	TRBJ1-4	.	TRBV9	CASSPEGRGEKLFF	TGTGCCAGCAGCCCCGAGGGCAGGGGTGAAAAACTGTTTTTT
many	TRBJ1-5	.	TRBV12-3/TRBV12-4	CASSLSSNQPQHF	TGTGCCAGCAGTTTATCGAGCAATCAGCCCCAGCATTTT
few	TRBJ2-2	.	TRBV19	CASSPGTLNTGELFF	TGTGCCAGTAGTCCTGGGACCTTGAACACCGGGGAGCTGTTTTTT